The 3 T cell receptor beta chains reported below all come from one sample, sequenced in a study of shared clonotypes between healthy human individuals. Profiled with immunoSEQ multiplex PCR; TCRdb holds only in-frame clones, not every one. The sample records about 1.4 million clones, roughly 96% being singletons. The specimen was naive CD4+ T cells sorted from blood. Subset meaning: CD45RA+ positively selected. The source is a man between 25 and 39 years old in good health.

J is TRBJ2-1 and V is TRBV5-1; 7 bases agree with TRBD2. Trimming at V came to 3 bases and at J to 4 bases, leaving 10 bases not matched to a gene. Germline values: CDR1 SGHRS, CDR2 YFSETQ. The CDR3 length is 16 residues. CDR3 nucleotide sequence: TGCGCCAGCAGCTGGGGGATAGCGGGCGCTTACAATGAGCAGTTCTTC. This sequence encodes CASSWGIAGAYNEQFF.

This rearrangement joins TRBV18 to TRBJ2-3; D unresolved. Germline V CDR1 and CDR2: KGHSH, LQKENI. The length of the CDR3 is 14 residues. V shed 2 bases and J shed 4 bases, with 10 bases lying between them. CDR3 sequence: CASSPIRGADTQYF. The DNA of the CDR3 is TGTGCCAGCTCACCAATCCGTGGGGCAGATACGCAGTATTTT.

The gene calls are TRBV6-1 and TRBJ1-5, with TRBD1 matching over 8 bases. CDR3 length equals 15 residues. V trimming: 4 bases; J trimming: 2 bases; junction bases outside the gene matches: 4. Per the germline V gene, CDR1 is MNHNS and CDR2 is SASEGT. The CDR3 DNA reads TGTGCCAGCAGTGTTCAGGGGGCCGGCAATCAGCCCCAGCATTTT. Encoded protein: CASSVQGAGNQPQHF.